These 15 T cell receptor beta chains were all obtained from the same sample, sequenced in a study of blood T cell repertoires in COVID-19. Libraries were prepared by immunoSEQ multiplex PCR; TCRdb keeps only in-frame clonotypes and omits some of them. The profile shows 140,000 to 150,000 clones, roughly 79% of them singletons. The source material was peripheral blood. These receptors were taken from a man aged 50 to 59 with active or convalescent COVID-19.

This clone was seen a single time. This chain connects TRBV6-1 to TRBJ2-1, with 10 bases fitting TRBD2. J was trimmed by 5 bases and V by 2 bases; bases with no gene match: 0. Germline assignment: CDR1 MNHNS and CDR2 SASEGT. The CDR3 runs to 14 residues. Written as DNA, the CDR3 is TGTGCCAGCAGTGAAACTAGCGGGAACAATGAGCAGTTCTTC. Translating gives CASSETSGNNEQFF.

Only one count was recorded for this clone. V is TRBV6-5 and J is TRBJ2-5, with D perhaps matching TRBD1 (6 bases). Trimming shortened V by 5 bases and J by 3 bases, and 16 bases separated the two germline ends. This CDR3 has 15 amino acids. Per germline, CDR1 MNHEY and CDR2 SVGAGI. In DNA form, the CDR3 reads TGTGCCAGCAGTCCTAGACAGGTGATGGAAGAGACCCAGTACTTC. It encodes CASSPRQVMEETQYF.

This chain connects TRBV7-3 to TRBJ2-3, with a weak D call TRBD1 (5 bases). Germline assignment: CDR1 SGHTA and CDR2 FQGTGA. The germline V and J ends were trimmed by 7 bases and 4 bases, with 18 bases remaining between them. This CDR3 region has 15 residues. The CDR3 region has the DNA TGTGCCAGCACTCGGCAGGGAAATGCGCCAGATACGCAGTATTTT. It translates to CASTRQGNAPDTQYF.

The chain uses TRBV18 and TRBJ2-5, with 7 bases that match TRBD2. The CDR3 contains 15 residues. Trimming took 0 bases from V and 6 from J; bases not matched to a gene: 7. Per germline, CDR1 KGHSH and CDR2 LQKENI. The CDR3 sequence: CASSPPLGTKQTQYF. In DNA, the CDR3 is TGTGCCAGCTCACCACCGCTGGGGACTAAGCAGACCCAGTACTTC.

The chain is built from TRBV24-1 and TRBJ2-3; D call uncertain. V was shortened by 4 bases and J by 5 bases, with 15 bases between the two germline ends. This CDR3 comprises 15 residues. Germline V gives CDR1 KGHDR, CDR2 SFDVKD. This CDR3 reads CATSDTTKGGDTQYF. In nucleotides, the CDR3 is TGTGCCACCAGTGACACTACTAAAGGTGGAGATACGCAGTATTTT.

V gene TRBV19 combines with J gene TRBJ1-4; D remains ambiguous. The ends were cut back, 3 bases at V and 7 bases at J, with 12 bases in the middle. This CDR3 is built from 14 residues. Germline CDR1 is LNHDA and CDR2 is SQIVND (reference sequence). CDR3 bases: TGTGCCAGTAGTATCGGCCCGGGTAGTGAAAAACTGTTTTTT. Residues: CASSIGPGSEKLFF.

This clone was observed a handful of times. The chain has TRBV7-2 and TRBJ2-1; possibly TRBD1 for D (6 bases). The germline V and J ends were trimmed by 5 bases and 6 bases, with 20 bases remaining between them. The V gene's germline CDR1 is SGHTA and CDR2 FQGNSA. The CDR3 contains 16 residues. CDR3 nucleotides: TGTGCCAGCAGCCAGCAGGGGCAGGGGTTGGTCAATGAGCAGTTCTTC. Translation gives CASSQQGQGLVNEQFF.

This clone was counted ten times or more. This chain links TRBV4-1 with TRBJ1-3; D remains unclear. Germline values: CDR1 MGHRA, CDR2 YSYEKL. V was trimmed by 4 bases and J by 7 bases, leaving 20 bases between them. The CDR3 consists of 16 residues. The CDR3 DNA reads TGCGCCAGCAGCCCTCGACAAGAGGAGGGCGCGAACACCATATATTTT. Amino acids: CASSPRQEEGANTIYF.

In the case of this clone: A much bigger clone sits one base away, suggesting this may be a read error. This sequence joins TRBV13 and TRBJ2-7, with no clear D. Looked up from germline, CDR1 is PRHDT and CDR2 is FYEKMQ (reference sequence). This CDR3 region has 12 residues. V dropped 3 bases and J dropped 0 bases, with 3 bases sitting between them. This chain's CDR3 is CASSFSSYEQYF. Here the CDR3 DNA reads TGTGCCAGCAGCTTCAGCTCCTACGAGCAGTACTTC. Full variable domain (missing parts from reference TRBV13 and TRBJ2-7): AAGVIQSPRHLIKEKRETATLKCYPIPRHDTVYWYQQGPGQDPQFLISFYEKMQSDKGSIPDRFSAQQFSDYHSELNMSSLELGDSALYFCASSFSSYEQYFGPGTRLTVT.

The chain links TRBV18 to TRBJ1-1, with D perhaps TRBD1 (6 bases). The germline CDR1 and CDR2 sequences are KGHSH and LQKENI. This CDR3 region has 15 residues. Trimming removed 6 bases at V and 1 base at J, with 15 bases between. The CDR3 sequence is CASSGPDRTNTEAFF. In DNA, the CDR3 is TGTGCCAGCTCCGGACCGGACAGAACGAACACTGAAGCTTTCTTT.

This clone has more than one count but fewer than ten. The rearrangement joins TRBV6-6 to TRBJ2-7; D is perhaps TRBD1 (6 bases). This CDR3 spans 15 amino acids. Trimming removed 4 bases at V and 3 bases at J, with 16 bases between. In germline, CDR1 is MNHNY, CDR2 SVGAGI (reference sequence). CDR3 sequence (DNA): TGTGCCAGCAGTTTCCAACGGGACACAGACTACGAGCAGTACTTC. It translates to CASSFQRDTDYEQYF.

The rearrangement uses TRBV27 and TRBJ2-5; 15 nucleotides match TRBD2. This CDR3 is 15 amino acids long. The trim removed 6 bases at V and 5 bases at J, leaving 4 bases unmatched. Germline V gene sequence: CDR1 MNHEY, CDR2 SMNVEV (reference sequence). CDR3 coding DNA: TGTGCCAGCAGGAGCGGACTAGCGGGAGGGGAGACCCAGTACTTC. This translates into CASRSGLAGGETQYF.

The CDR3 DNA follows: TGTGCCAGCGGAGACAGGGCCCCCTTAAGCTACACCTTC. This sequence encodes CASGDRAPLSYTF. The chain joins TRBV28 to TRBJ1-2, with 7 bases that match TRBD1. The CDR3 consists of 13 residues. V was pared by 8 bases and J by 9 bases, with 12 bases of the junction left unmatched. Germline CDR1 reads MDHEN; CDR2 reads SYDVKM.

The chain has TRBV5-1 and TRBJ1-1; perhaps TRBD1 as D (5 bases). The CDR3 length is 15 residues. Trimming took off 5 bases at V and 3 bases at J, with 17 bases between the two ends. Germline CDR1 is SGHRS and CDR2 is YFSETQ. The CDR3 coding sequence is TGCGCCAGCAGTCCGGGGCTGGGAGGGCACACTGAAGCTTTCTTT. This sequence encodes CASSPGLGGHTEAFF. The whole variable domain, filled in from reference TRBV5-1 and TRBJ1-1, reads KAGVTQTPRYLIKTRGQQVTLSCSPISGHRSVSWYQQTPGQGLQFLFEYFSETQRNKGNFPGRFSGRQFSNSRSEMNVSTLELGDSALYLCASSPGLGGHTEAFFGQGTRLTVV.

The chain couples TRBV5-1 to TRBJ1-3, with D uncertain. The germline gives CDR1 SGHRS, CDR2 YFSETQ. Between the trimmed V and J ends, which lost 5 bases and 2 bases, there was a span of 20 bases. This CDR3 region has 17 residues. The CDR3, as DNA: TGCGCCAGCAGTCCCGAGGGAGGTCCAAGGACTGGAAACACCATATATTTT. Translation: CASSPEGGPRTGNTIYF.